This T cell receptor (beta chain) was retrieved from a study of blood T cell repertoires in COVID-19. Background on the study: The study drew acute and convalescent COVID-19 samples from the United States, Italy and Spain. Sources were T cells, B-cell-depleted T cells, or PBMCs; the material itself was cDNA or gDNA.

Seattle patients were enrolled during active infection and followed longitudinally. Per the germline V gene, CDR1 is SGHTA and CDR2 is FQGNSA. V was shortened by 1 base and J by 4 bases, with 14 bases between the two germline ends. This CDR3 contains 15 residues. In the original workflow: The assay estimated nucleated cells by amplifying reference gene primers. This table comes from immunoSEQ multiplex PCR, and its TCRdb copy is limited to in-frame clones, with some not included. V, J and clone size reflect that table, while D and trimming were determined from the DNA. Among approximately 400,000 clones listed, approximately 90% were seen once.

Material for sequencing was peripheral blood. The chain links TRBV7-2 to TRBJ2-7; a weak D match, TRBD2 (5 bases). This clonotype was sampled from a woman aged 45-65 years with COVID-19, enrolled during active disease. The CDR3 here is CASSLGAASGYEQYF. The DNA of the CDR3 is TGTGCCAGCAGCTTAGGGGCAGCCTCGGGATACGAGCAGTACTTC.